This T cell receptor beta chain stems from a study of cytomegalovirus exposure and HLA in healthy donors. Study-level points and caveats: A previous analysis found most TCR beta V segments productive roughly 87% or roughly 30% of the time.

PCR was performed using 60 Vbeta and 13 Jbeta primers. Clones were sequenced by immunoSEQ multiplex PCR, and TCRdb holds only the in-frame ones, with some missing. This sample carries 100,000 or so clones, about 81% of them seen once, and the ten largest clones take about 1.5%. About this clone: Antigen unknown.

The CDR3 totals 13 residues. Germline-derived CDR1 and CDR2 are SGHNT and YYREEE (reference sequence). The V call is TRBV5-4, the J call TRBJ2-5; tentatively, D is TRBD2 (7 bases). TRBJ2-7 matches the DNA end more closely, so the J call is doubtful. The receptor was derived from a man between 35 and 55 years old in good health and CMV-seronegative. Sequencing input: PBMCs. The CDR3 sequence: CASSEGGAGEQYF. The CDR3 DNA reads as TGTGCCAGCAGCGAGGGGGGGGCCGGCGAGCAGTACTTC.